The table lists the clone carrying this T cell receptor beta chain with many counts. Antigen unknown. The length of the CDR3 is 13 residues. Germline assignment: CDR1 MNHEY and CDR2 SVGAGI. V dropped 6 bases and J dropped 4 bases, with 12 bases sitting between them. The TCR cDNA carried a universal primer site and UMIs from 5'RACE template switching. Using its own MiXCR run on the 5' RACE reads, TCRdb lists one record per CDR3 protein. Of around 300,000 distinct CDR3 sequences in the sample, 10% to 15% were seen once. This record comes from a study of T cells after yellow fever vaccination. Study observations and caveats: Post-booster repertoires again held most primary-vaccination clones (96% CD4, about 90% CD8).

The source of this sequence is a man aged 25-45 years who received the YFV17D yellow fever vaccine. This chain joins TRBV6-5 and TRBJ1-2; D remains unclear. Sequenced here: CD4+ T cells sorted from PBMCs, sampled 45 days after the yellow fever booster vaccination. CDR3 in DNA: TGTGCCAGCAGGCCGGGCCGCAGCTATGGCTACACCTTC. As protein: CASRPGRSYGYTF.